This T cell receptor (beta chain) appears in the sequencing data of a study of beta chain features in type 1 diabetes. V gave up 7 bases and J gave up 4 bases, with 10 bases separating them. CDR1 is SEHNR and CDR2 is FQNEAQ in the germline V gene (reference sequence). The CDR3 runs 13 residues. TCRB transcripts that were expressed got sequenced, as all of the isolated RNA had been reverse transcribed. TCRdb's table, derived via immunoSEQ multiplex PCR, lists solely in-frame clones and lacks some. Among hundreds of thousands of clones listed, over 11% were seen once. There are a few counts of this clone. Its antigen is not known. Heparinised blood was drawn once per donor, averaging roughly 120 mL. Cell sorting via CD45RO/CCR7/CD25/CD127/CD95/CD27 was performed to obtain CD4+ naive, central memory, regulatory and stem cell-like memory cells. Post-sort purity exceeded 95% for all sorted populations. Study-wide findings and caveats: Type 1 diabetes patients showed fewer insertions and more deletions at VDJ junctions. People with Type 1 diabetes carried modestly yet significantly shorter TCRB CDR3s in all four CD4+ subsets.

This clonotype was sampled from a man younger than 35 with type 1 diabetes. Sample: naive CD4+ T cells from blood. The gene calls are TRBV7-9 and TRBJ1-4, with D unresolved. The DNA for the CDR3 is TGTGCCAGCAACCGGGCCTTTAATGAAAAACTGTTTTTT. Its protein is CASNRAFNEKLFF.